This is a list of T cell receptor beta chains from one sample in a study of blood T cell repertoires in COVID-19. Sequenced by immunoSEQ multiplex PCR; TCRdb stores in-frame clones only, minus some. The sample has approximately 300,000 clones; 90% are singletons. Material: peripheral blood. Every receptor here comes from a woman between 35 and 50 years old with COVID-19, enrolled during active disease. The CDR3 runs from the conserved cysteine through the conserved F or W. Fields, in order: V gene, D gene, clone size, J gene, CDR3 DNA, CDR3 protein. The D gene is left open where the match is weak. Expanded clones are given a class, and other clones once, few, many or no size at all.

>TRBV2|NA|NA|TRBJ1-5
TGTGCCAGCAGGTTCCTACGGAATCAGCCCCAGCATTTT
CASRFLRNQPQHF
>TRBV7-2|TRBD1|NA|TRBJ1-1
TGTGCCAGCAGCTCCCTGACAGGGGGCAGGACTGAAGCTTTCTTT
CASSSLTGGRTEAFF
>TRBV4-3|TRBD1|NA|TRBJ2-1
TGCGCCAGCAGCCGCCTGACAGGGGGCGCCTCCAATGAGCAGTTCTTC
CASSRLTGGASNEQFF
>TRBV9|NA|NA|TRBJ2-3
TGTGCCAGCAGCGCTCTCGGTACAGGGTATAGCACAGATACGCAGTATTTT
CASSALGTGYSTDTQYF
>TRBV28|NA|NA|TRBJ2-1
TGTGCCAGCAGTTTATCGACAGCCTATTACAATGAGCAGTTCTTC
CASSLSTAYYNEQFF
>TRBV7-6|TRBD1|few|TRBJ1-6
TGTGCCAGCAGCCCTGACAGGGGCGCCTATAATTCACCCCTCCACTTT
CASSPDRGAYNSPLHF
>TRBV18|TRBD1|NA|TRBJ2-3
TGTGCCAGCTCACCGTGGACAGGGGAGAGCACAGATACGCAGTATTTT
CASSPWTGESTDTQYF
>TRBV12-3/TRBV12-4|TRBD1|NA|TRBJ1-5
TGTGCCAGCAGTCTAGGAGGGGGCGCCCAGCATTTT
CASSLGGGAQHF
>TRBV6-2/TRBV6-3|NA|NA|TRBJ2-3
TGTGCCAGCAGTTACCCGGGGGACCTTTCTACAGATACGCAGTATTTT
CASSYPGDLSTDTQYF
>TRBV7-2|NA|NA|TRBJ2-7
TGTGCCAGCAGCTTAACACCCCGCTCCTACGAGCAGTACTTC
CASSLTPRSYEQYF
>TRBV11-3|NA|NA|TRBJ1-3
TGTGCCAGCAGCGGGACAAGCTCTGGAAACACCATATATTTT
CASSGTSSGNTIYF
>TRBV19|NA|NA|TRBJ1-6
TGTGCCAGTAGTACTTCCGGGACATCTAATTCACCCCTCCACTTT
CASSTSGTSNSPLHF
>TRBV7-8|TRBD1|NA|TRBJ1-2
TGTGCCAGCAGCTTACCCAATTCAGGGGGCGCGGGGTATGGCTACACCTTC
CASSLPNSGGAGYGYTF
>TRBV4-3|TRBD1|NA|TRBJ1-2
TGCGCCAGCAGCCAAGATTGGGCAGGGGGGTCGCGTGGCTACACCTTC
CASSQDWAGGSRGYTF
>TRBV4-3|NA|NA|TRBJ1-2
TGCGCCAGCAGCCAAGAAGGTGGAGATGGCTACACCTTC
CASSQEGGDGYTF
>TRBV7-3|NA|NA|TRBJ2-1
TGTGCCAGCAGCTTAGGTAATACTCCCTCCTACAATGAGCAGTTCTTC
CASSLGNTPSYNEQFF
>TRBV6-2/TRBV6-3|NA|NA|TRBJ1-4
TGTGCCAGCAGTCCCGGGACACACGGCGAAAAACTGTTTTTT
CASSPGTHGEKLFF
>TRBV5-1|NA|NA|TRBJ1-1
TGCGCCAGCAGCTTGTTACAACTGAACACTGAAGCTTTCTTT
CASSLLQLNTEAFF
>TRBV11-2|NA|NA|TRBJ1-5
TGTGCCAGCAGTTCTCCCGGGGGCAATCAGCCCCAGCATTTT
CASSSPGGNQPQHF
>TRBV7-9|NA|NA|TRBJ2-2
TGTGCCAGCAGCTTAATCAGGTCGACAGAAGACACCGGGGAGCTGTTTTTT
CASSLIRSTEDTGELFF
>TRBV7-2|NA|NA|TRBJ2-7
TGTGCCAGCAGCCGGACGGACTCCCTCTACGAGCAGTACTTC
CASSRTDSLYEQYF
>TRBV5-1|TRBD2|NA|TRBJ2-1
TGCGCCAGCAGCTATGGGACTAGCGGGGGGACAACGGTCCTCAATGAGCAGTTCTTC
CASSYGTSGGTTVLNEQFF
>TRBV18|TRBD1|NA|TRBJ1-2
TGTGCCAGCTCACCACCAGGAAGACAGGGACGGAGAAACTATGGCTACACCTTC
CASSPPGRQGRRNYGYTF
>TRBV18|NA|NA|TRBJ1-2
TGTGCCAGCTCACCGCCTCAGGCAGGCGCGTTCGGCTATGGCTACACCTTC
CASSPPQAGAFGYGYTF
>TRBV6-2/TRBV6-3|TRBD1|NA|TRBJ2-1
TGTGCCAGCAGTTACAACCTCGGGACAGGGGTTCGATCCCTGACCCTTGAGCAGTTCTTC
CASSYNLGTGVRSLTLEQFF
>TRBV28|TRBD1|NA|TRBJ2-1
TGTGCCAGCAGTTCCGCACAGGGGCGTCGTTACAATGAGCAGTTCTTC
CASSSAQGRRYNEQFF
>TRBV6-5|TRBD1|NA|TRBJ1-2
TGTGCCAGCAGTTCAAAAGGGGGCGCCTATGGCTACACCTTC
CASSSKGGAYGYTF
>TRBV6-2/TRBV6-3|TRBD1|NA|TRBJ1-2
TGTGCCAGCAGTTACGGGACAGAGGATGGCTACACCTTC
CASSYGTEDGYTF
>TRBV7-8|TRBD1|NA|TRBJ2-7
TGTGCCAGCAGCTCTACCACAGGGGGCGACGAGCAGTACTTC
CASSSTTGGDEQYF
>TRBV18|NA|once|TRBJ1-5
TGTGCCAGCTCACTTGGGCCGTACAATCAGCCCCAGCATTTT
CASSLGPYNQPQHF
>TRBV12-3/TRBV12-4|NA|NA|TRBJ1-5
TGTGCCAGCAACCGGGGTGCTCAGCCCCAGCATTTT
CASNRGAQPQHF
>TRBV5-4|TRBD1|NA|TRBJ1-4
TGTGCCAGCAGCTTGTCCGTGGGACAGAATGAAAAACTGTTTTTT
CASSLSVGQNEKLFF
>TRBV9|NA|once|TRBJ2-3
TGTGCCAGCAGCGTCGGAGGGGGCTTGCTAGATACGCAGTATTTT
CASSVGGGLLDTQYF
>TRBV9|TRBD2|NA|TRBJ2-1
TGTGCCAGCAGCGTAGAACTAGCGGGGGGGCTTGAGCAGTTCTTC
CASSVELAGGLEQFF
>TRBV30|TRBD1|NA|TRBJ1-1
TGTGCCTGGAGTTCCGGGACAGGGTCACCCTGGGGAGCTTTCTTT
CAWSSGTGSPWGAFF
>TRBV5-1|NA|once|TRBJ1-1
TGCGCCAGCAGCGCCTCGGGGGGGAACACTGAAGCTTTCTTT
CASSASGGNTEAFF
>TRBV12-3/TRBV12-4|NA|NA|TRBJ2-1
TGTGCCAGCAGTTTAAGTGGAGCGCCCCGTAAGTTCTTC
CASSLSGAPRKFF
>TRBV19|NA|NA|TRBJ2-7
TGTGCCAGTAGTATTGGGGCGGCCCGCGAGCAGTACTTC
CASSIGAAREQYF
>TRBV7-3|NA|NA|TRBJ1-2
TGTGCCAGCAGCCCGGCGGTGGGGGCAGGTTATGGCTACACCTTC
CASSPAVGAGYGYTF
>TRBV6-4|NA|NA|TRBJ2-5
TGTGCCAGCAGCGGGTCCGTCAGGCAGGGGCACCAAGAGACCCAGTACTTC
CASSGSVRQGHQETQYF
>TRBV2|TRBD1|NA|TRBJ2-2
TGTGCCAGCAAGACTGGGACAGGGCCCACCGGGGAGCTGTTTTTT
CASKTGTGPTGELFF
>TRBV2|TRBD1|NA|TRBJ1-2
TGTGCCAGCGTGAGACAGGGGGGTGAGGTTAGTGGTGGCTACACCTTC
CASVRQGGEVSGGYTF
>TRBV27|TRBD1|NA|TRBJ1-4
TGTGCCAGCAGCTGGACAGGGGGAAGTGAAAAACTGTTTTTT
CASSWTGGSEKLFF
>TRBV7-3|NA|NA|TRBJ2-2
TGTGCCAGCAGACGCAGGGGCCAGGGCGGGGAGCTGTTTTTT
CASRRRGQGGELFF
>TRBV5-8|NA|once|TRBJ2-7
TGTGCCAGCAGCTTTGGCGGACAGTACTTC
CASSFGGQYF
>TRBV27|NA|NA|TRBJ2-1
TGTGCCAGCAGTTTATTTGGACAGTCCTACAATGAGCAGTTCTTC
CASSLFGQSYNEQFF
>TRBV6-5|TRBD1|NA|TRBJ1-1
TGTGCCAGCAGGAGGACAGGGGCGAACACTGAAGCTTTCTTT
CASRRTGANTEAFF
>TRBV5-1|NA|NA|TRBJ2-2
TGCGCCAGCAGCTCAGTCACGGGGAACACCGGGGAGCTGTTTTTT
CASSSVTGNTGELFF
>TRBV18|NA|NA|TRBJ1-1
TGTGCCAGCTCACCGAATCGGGTTCGATTCGGAGGTGAAGCTTTCTTT
CASSPNRVRFGGEAFF
>TRBV6-2/TRBV6-3|NA|few|TRBJ1-1
TGTGCCAGCAGTTACGAAATGAGAGGAGGTGAAGCTTTCTTT
CASSYEMRGGEAFF
>TRBV4-1|TRBD1|NA|TRBJ1-2
TGCGCCAGCAGCCAAGAGGGTGGGACAGGGCGTAACTATGGCTACACCTTC
CASSQEGGTGRNYGYTF
>TRBV30|NA|NA|TRBJ1-1
TGTGCCTGGAGCCAACAAGCCGTCATAGGGGGATTCTTT
CAWSQQAVIGGFF
>TRBV5-5|TRBD1|NA|TRBJ2-7
TGTGCCAGCAGCTTGATCGCGGGACAGGGGGACTACGAGCAGTACTTC
CASSLIAGQGDYEQYF
>TRBV10-3|TRBD1|few|TRBJ1-5
TGTGCCACCAGAGGGGGGACAGATAATCAGCCCCAGCATTTT
CATRGGTDNQPQHF
>TRBV15|NA|NA|TRBJ2-7
TGTGCCACCAGCAGTGCGAGTGATAAGGGAGTCTACGAGCAGTACTTC
CATSSASDKGVYEQYF
>TRBV20-1|NA|NA|TRBJ1-2
TGCAGTCCCATCGGGGGAGATGGCTACACCTTC
CSPIGGDGYTF
>TRBV10-3|NA|few|TRBJ2-7
TGTGCCATCAGTGAGAGGGGCTCCTACGAGCAGTACTTC
CAISERGSYEQYF
>TRBV7-2|TRBD1|NA|TRBJ1-6
TGTGCCAGCAGCCCACGGACAGGGGTTGGTTCACCCCTCCACTTT
CASSPRTGVGSPLHF
>TRBV9|NA|NA|TRBJ2-4
TGTGCCAGCAGCGCCTCCGGGACTCCCCGAAACATTCAGTACTTC
CASSASGTPRNIQYF